This TCR beta chain derives from a study of early T cells in non-severe SARS-CoV-2 infection. About the study: The input, bulk RNA from unsorted whole blood, was sequenced, and chains were unpaired.

Study-wide findings and caveats: Reliance on VDJdb matching favored anti-spike CD8 responses; private and CD4 specificities were missed.

Individual cDNA molecules each received unique molecular identifiers attached to them. One entry per CDR3 protein results from TCRdb running MiXCR on the 5' RACE reads. The sample carries about 52,000 distinct CDR3 sequences, 9.5% to 11% recorded once. This clonotype came up a few times. What it recognizes is unknown. What was sequenced was whole blood. This sequence was found in an adult who was a healthcare worker with PCR-confirmed SARS-CoV-2 infection or an uninfected control (not recorded which).

CDR3 sequence: CASTHAGKSSYNEQFF. The DNA for the CDR3 is TGTGCCAGCACACACGCGGGCAAGAGCTCCTACAATGAGCAGTTCTTC. The V gene is TRBV5-4, the J gene TRBJ2-1, with D perhaps matching TRBD2 (5 bases). The CDR3 totals 16 residues. From germline, CDR1 is SGHNT and CDR2 YYREEE (reference sequence). V shed 6 bases and J shed 0 bases, with 16 bases lying between them.